This T cell receptor beta chain was retrieved from a study of early T cells in non-severe SARS-CoV-2 infection (dated by TCRdb to 2020 to 2023). For context, the study as a whole: Because TCR sequencing relied on bulk RNA taken from unsorted whole blood, pairing of alpha and beta chains was not possible. Findings and caveats that apply to the study as a whole: VDJdb matching was skewed toward anti-spike CD8 responses and likely underestimated virus-specific expansions by missing private and CD4 specificities.

A case-control design nested within a healthcare worker cohort in London, UK, was used, with weekly nasopharyngeal swab PCR tests and blood sampling performed. Healthcare workers were recruited between 23 and 31 March 2020, during the week of the UK lockdown, and were followed weekly for up to roughly 15 weeks. This clonotype occurred many times. Its antigen is still unknown. The junction departs from germline at one end; a sequencing error may be responsible. Receptor libraries were prepared by 5' RACE. These reads were obtained on a NextSeq 500. To correct for sequencing error and PCR bias, the TCR library protocol tagged individual cDNA molecules with unique molecular identifiers. Both TCR alpha and beta chains were sequenced, and tight co-correlation was observed between alpha and beta sequence abundances in each sample. On the study's bioinformatics: Decombinator V4 was used to annotate the V gene, J gene and CDR3 of the TCR sequences. Expanded TCRs were defined as changing significantly between any two time points under a Poisson model with p below 0.0001. Abundances of TCRs were expressed as counts per million after normalisation to the total number of TCRs sequenced in each sample. VDJdb, accessed on 1 November 2021, was searched for TCRs annotated for CMV, EBV and SARS-CoV-2, and TCRs annotated for more than one antigen were excluded. The public reads were run again by TCRdb, first through fastp at Q25 and then through MiXCR, and only productive beta chains were kept. Each record represents a unique CDR3 protein, reported with the most common genes and DNA among its rows. TCRdb's processing, not the authors', yielded these V and J calls. A total of roughly 52,000 distinct CDR3 sequences appear in this sample, 8% to 8.5% of them only once. The top ten clonotypes cover around a tenth of the sample.

This TCR derives from an adult who was a healthcare worker with PCR-confirmed SARS-CoV-2 infection or an uninfected control (not recorded which). Material for sequencing was whole blood.

CDR3 region: CSARKGYADSPLHF. The nucleotides read TGCAGTGCTAGAAAGGGGTACGCGGATTCACCCCTCCATTTT. The chain joins TRBV20-1 to TRBJ1-6; TRBD1 is a weak D gene call, 5 bases matching. From the germline V gene (reference sequence), CDR1 is DFQATT and CDR2 is SNEGSKA. From cysteine to phenylalanine, the CDR3 is 14 amino acids long. Just CDR3 DNA is preserved here, 42 bases in frame from base 1.